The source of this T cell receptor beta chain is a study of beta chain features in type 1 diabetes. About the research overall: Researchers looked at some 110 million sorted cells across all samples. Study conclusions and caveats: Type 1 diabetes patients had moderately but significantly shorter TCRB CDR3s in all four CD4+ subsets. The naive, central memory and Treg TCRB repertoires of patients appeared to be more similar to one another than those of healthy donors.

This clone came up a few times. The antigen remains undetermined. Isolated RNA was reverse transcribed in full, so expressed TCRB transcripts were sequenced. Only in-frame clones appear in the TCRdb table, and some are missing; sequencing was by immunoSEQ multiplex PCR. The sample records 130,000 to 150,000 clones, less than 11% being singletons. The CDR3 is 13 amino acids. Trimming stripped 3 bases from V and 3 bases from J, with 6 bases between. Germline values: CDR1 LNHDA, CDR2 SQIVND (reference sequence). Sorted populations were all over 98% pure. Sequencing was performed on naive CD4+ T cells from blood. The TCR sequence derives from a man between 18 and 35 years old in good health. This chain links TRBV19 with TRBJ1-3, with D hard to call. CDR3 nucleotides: TGTGCCAGTAGTATCCCCGTTGGAAACACCATATATTTT. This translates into CASSIPVGNTIYF.